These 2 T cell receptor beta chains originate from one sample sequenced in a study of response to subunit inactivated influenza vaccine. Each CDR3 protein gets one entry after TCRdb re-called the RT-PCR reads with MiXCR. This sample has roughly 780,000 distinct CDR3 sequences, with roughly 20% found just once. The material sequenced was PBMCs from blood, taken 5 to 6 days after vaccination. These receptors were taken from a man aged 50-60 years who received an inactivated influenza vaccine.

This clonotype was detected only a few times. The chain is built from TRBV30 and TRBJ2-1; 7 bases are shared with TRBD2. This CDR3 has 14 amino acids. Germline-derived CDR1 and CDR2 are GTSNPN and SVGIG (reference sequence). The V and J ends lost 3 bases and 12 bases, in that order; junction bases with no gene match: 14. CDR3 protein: CAWRRGGSQKGQFF. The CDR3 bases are TGTGCCTGGAGACGCGGGGGTAGTCAAAAAGGGCAGTTCTTC.

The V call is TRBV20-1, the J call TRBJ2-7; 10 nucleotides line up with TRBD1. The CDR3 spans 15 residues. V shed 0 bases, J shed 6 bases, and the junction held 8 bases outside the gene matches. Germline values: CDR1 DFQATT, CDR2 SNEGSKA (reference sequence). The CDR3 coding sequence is TGCAGTGCTAGAGATCTGGGGACAGGGGCGGGCGAGCAGTACTTC. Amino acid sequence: CSARDLGTGAGEQYF.